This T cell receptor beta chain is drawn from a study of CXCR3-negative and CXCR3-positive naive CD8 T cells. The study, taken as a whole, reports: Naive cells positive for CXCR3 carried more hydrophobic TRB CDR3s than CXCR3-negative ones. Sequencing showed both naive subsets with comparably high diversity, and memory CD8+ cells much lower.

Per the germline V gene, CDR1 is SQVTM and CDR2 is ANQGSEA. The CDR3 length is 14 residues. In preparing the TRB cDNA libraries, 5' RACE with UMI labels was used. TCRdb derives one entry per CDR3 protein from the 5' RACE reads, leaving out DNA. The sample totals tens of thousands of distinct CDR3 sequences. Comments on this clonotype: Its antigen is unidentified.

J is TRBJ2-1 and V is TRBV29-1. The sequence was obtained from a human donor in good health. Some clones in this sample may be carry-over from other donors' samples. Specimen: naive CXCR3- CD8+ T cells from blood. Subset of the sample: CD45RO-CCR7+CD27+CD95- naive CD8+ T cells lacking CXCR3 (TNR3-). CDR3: CSVEGIGTDNEQFF.